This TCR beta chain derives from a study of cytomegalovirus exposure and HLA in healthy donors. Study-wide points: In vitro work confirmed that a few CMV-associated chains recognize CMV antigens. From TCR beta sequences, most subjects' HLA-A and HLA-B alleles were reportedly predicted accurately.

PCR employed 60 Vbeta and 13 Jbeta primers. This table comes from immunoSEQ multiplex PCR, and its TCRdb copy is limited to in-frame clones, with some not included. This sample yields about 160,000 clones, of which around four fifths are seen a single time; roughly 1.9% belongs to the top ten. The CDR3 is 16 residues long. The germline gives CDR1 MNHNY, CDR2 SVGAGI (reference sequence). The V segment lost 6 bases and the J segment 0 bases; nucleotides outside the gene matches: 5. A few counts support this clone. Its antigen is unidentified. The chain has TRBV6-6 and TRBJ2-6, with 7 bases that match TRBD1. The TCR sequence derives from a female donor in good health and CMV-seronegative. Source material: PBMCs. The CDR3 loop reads CASSEGQISGANVLTF. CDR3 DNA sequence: TGTGCCAGCAGCGAGGGACAGATCTCTGGGGCCAACGTCCTGACTTTC.